These 22 T cell receptor beta chains share one sample of origin, sequenced in a study of cytomegalovirus exposure and HLA in healthy donors. Primers included in the PCR were 60 Vbeta and 13 Jbeta primers. Profiled with immunoSEQ multiplex PCR; TCRdb holds only in-frame clones, not every one. The data hold about 35,000 clones, with 75% to 85% observed a single time. Sequenced material: PBMCs. These receptors came from a male donor in good health and CMV-seronegative.

Details on this clone: Distinct nucleotide sequences in the sample also encode this CDR3. This sequence joins TRBV5-4 and TRBJ2-3; D may be TRBD1 (6 bases). The CDR3 runs to 14 residues. The germline gives CDR1 SGHNT, CDR2 YYREEE (reference sequence). The V end was cut by 2 bases, the J end by 3 bases, with 10 bases between. CDR3 sequence: CASSLQGATDTQYF. The CDR3 DNA reads as TGTGCCAGCAGCTTACAGGGAGCTACAGATACGCAGTATTTT.

The CDR3 here is CAIKTGLNTEAFF. CDR3 coding DNA: TGTGCCATCAAGACAGGCCTGAACACTGAAGCTTTCTTT. J is TRBJ1-1 and V is TRBV10-3; TRBD1 is a possible D gene (6 bases). Germline-derived CDR1 and CDR2 are ENHRY and SYGVKD. V was pared by 7 bases and J by 0 bases, with 9 bases between. The CDR3 extends over 13 amino acids.

The chain has TRBV5-6 and TRBJ2-3, with 9 bases fitting TRBD2. From germline, CDR1 is SGHDT and CDR2 YYEEEE. The CDR3 extends over 15 amino acids. J was trimmed by 1 base and V by 4 bases; bases with no gene match: 4. This CDR3 reads CASSPWTSGTDTQYF. In DNA, the CDR3 is TGTGCCAGCAGCCCCTGGACTAGCGGCACAGATACGCAGTATTTT.

The V gene is TRBV7-9, the J gene TRBJ2-4; weak D call: TRBD2 (6 bases). V gave up 11 bases and J gave up 0 bases, with 23 bases separating them. This CDR3 contains 17 residues. Germline V lookup: CDR1 SEHNR, CDR2 FQNEAQ (reference sequence). CDR3 sequence reads: CAAGRAQLNVAKNIQYF. The CDR3 nucleotides read TGTGCCGCGGGGCGGGCGCAACTTAATGTAGCCAAAAACATTCAGTACTTC. Based on the CDR3 plus reference TRBV7-9 and TRBJ2-4, the full variable domain is DTGVSQNPRHKITKRGQNVTFRCDPISEHNRLYWYRQTLGQGPEFLTYFQNEAQLEKSRLLSDRFSAERPKGSFSTLEIQRTEQGDSAMYLCAAGRAQLNVAKNIQYFGAGTRLSVL.

CDR3: CASSSAGLGAFF. The CDR3 DNA sequence: TGTGCCAGCAGTTCGGCGGGTTTGGGAGCTTTCTTT. J is TRBJ1-1 and V is TRBV28; D unclear. Trimming shortened V by 4 bases and J by 10 bases, and 13 bases separated the two germline ends. The CDR3 length is 12 residues. The germline CDR1 and CDR2 sequences are MDHEN and SYDVKM. Full variable domain (missing parts from reference TRBV28 and TRBJ1-1): DVKVTQSSRYLVKRTGEKVFLECVQDMDHENMFWYRQDPGLGLRLIYFSYDVKMKEKGDIPEGYSVSREKKERFSLILESASTNQTSMYLCASSSAGLGAFFGQGTRLTVV.

The chain carries TRBV30 and TRBJ1-5, with D possibly matching TRBD1 (5 bases). Germline-derived CDR1 and CDR2 are GTSNPN and SVGIG (reference sequence). V was shortened by 4 bases and J by 2 bases, with 12 bases between the two germline ends. This CDR3 contains 14 residues. CDR3 region: CAWTLGGGNQPQHF. CDR3 sequence (DNA): TGTGCCTGGACCCTGGGAGGGGGCAATCAGCCCCAGCATTTT.

The chain links TRBV30 to TRBJ1-6; D ambiguous. V shed 4 bases and J shed 14 bases, with 18 bases lying between them. The CDR3 runs 13 residues. Germline V gene lookup returns CDR1 GTSNPN and CDR2 SVGIG (reference sequence). CDR3 sequence: CAWNTGGLGTLHF. The DNA for the CDR3 is TGTGCCTGGAACACGGGAGGGTTGGGGACCCTCCACTTT.

This clone was found a few times. V and J are TRBV27 and TRBJ1-6; 8 bases match TRBD1. With V trimmed by 6 bases and J by 2 bases, 3 bases remained unmatched. This CDR3 comprises 15 residues. The germline gives CDR1 MNHEY, CDR2 SMNVEV (reference sequence). The CDR3: CASSADRAYNSPLHF. The CDR3, as DNA: TGTGCCAGCAGCGCGGACAGGGCCTATAATTCACCCCTCCACTTT.

The chain uses TRBV4-2 and TRBJ1-1; possible D gene TRBD1, 5 bases. V was cut by 2 bases and J by 1 base, with 14 bases left in between. CDR3 size: 16 residues. Germline CDR1 reads LGHNA; CDR2 reads YNFKEQ. The CDR3 DNA sequence: TGTGCCAGCAGCCAATCCGCCGGGACTTCGAACACTGAAGCTTTCTTT. Encoded protein: CASSQSAGTSNTEAFF.

This chain joins TRBV27 and TRBJ2-2; TRBD1 matches at 8 bases. Germline loops: CDR1 MNHEY, CDR2 SMNVEV (reference sequence). CDR3 length equals 17 residues. V dropped 6 bases and J dropped 4; count of bases not matched to a gene: 13. CDR3 in DNA: TGTGCCAGCAGCGAGACAGGGGTTTTGGACGGCACCGGGGAGCTGTTTTTT. Its translation is CASSETGVLDGTGELFF.

V and J are TRBV10-3 and TRBJ2-3; 10 bases map to TRBD2. This CDR3 has 16 residues. The germline V gene encodes CDR1 ENHRY and CDR2 SYGVKD. V shed 4 bases, J shed 5 bases, and the junction held 9 bases outside the gene matches. The CDR3 loop reads CAISAPSGGAQDTQYF. CDR3 in DNA: TGTGCCATCAGTGCCCCCAGCGGGGGGGCACAAGATACGCAGTATTTT.

V is TRBV12-5 and J is TRBJ2-3, with TRBD2 matching 13 bases. Germline loops: CDR1 LGHNT, CDR2 FRNRAP. V trimming: 4 bases; J trimming: 3 bases; junction bases outside the gene matches: 4. This CDR3 is 16 amino acids long. CDR3 nucleotides: TGTGCTAGTGGTTCAGGACTAGCGGGAGATACAGATACGCAGTATTTT. Its protein is CASGSGLAGDTDTQYF.

The rearrangement links TRBV7-2 to TRBJ1-4; TRBD1 matches 7 bases. Germline values: CDR1 SGHTA, CDR2 FQGNSA. V shed 5 bases and J 8 bases; nucleotides not matched to a gene: 11. The CDR3 loop spans 15 amino acids. CDR3 in amino acids: CASSRSGGRWEKLFF. In DNA, the CDR3 is TGTGCCAGCAGCCGATCAGGGGGACGCTGGGAAAAACTGTTTTTT.

This clone was seen a handful of times. This chain connects TRBV27 to TRBJ2-2; the D is unclear. The CDR3 has 14 residues. The V and J ends lost 6 bases and 2 bases respectively, with 10 bases between them. CDR1 is MNHEY and CDR2 is SMNVEV in the germline V gene (reference sequence). This CDR3 is CASRIDTNTGELFF. As DNA, the CDR3 is TGTGCCAGCAGGATCGACACCAACACCGGGGAGCTGTTTTTT.

The chain carries TRBV6-5 and TRBJ1-1, with D uncertain. This CDR3 spans 13 amino acids. Germline CDR1 and CDR2: MNHEY and SVGAGI. The V gene lost 3 bases and the J gene lost 4 bases, with 9 bases spanning the gap. CDR3 sequence (DNA): TGTGCCAGCAGTTATATCAGGTTCACTGAAGCTTTCTTT. It yields the protein CASSYIRFTEAFF.

This chain uses TRBV6-6 with TRBJ1-6; D unclear. The ends were cut back, 5 bases at V and 7 bases at J, with 15 bases in the middle. Germline CDR1 MNHNY, CDR2 SVGAGI (reference sequence). The CDR3 consists of 15 residues. CDR3 DNA sequence: TGTGCCAGCAGTAAGGTAGACGGTAGCAATTCACCCCTCCACTTT. The encoded protein is CASSKVDGSNSPLHF.

The rearrangement joins TRBV9 to TRBJ2-5; D is unresolved. This CDR3 is built from 13 residues. Germline lookup yields CDR1 SGDLS and CDR2 YYNGEE. Trimming shortened V by 0 bases and J by 9 bases, and 12 bases separated the two germline ends. CDR3 amino acids: CASSVVPLEAQYF. CDR3 sequence (DNA): TGTGCCAGCAGCGTAGTTCCTCTCGAGGCCCAGTACTTC.

The CDR3 reads CASSPQGDRQNEQYF. Written as DNA, the CDR3 is TGTGCCAGCAGCCCCCAAGGGGACAGACAAAACGAGCAGTACTTC. This chain uses TRBV13 with TRBJ2-7, with 7 bases that match TRBD1. CDR1 PRHDT and CDR2 FYEKMQ come from the germline V gene (reference sequence). There are 15 residues in the CDR3. J lost 5 bases, V lost 5 bases, and 12 bases had no gene match. Full variable domain (missing parts from reference TRBV13 and TRBJ2-7): AAGVIQSPRHLIKEKRETATLKCYPIPRHDTVYWYQQGPGQDPQFLISFYEKMQSDKGSIPDRFSAQQFSDYHSELNMSSLELGDSALYFCASSPQGDRQNEQYFGPGTRLTVT.

The V and J genes are TRBV27 and TRBJ2-3; TRBD2 aligns across 10 bases. The CDR3 runs to 17 residues. Germline loops: CDR1 MNHEY, CDR2 SMNVEV (reference sequence). After removal of 7 bases from V and 2 bases from J, the junction contained 12 bases not matched to a gene. CDR3 in amino acids: CASTPLGSGGATDTQYF. The CDR3, as DNA: TGTGCCAGCACTCCGCTGGGGAGCGGGGGGGCCACAGATACGCAGTATTTT.

Regarding this clone: This likely comes from a read error, as the CDR3 has no conserved phenylalanine or tryptophan at its end. The chain couples TRBV7-8 to TRBJ1-2, with TRBD1 as a possible D gene (5 bases). The CDR3 has 14 amino acids. Germline CDR1 and CDR2: SGHVS and FQNEAQ. Trimming cost V 1 base and J 8 bases, with 14 bases left between them. CDR3 sequence reads: CASSLEGWRGGYTV. Here the CDR3 DNA reads TGTGCCAGCAGCTTAGAAGGATGGCGGGGGGGCTACACCGTC.

The chain combines TRBV19 with TRBJ2-3; the match to TRBD1 covers 7 bases. Germline V gene data show CDR1 as LNHDA and CDR2 as SQIVND (reference sequence). V gave up 3 bases and J gave up 1 base; unmatched junction bases: 4. This CDR3 region has 15 residues. CDR3 region: CASSMMQGGTDTQYF. The CDR3 DNA follows: TGTGCCAGTAGTATGATGCAGGGGGGCACAGATACGCAGTATTTT.

This chain uses TRBV4-1 with TRBJ2-4; 9 nucleotides agree with TRBD1. The germline gives CDR1 MGHRA, CDR2 YSYEKL. J lost 2 bases, V lost 1 base, and 6 bases had no gene match. The CDR3 runs to 17 residues. CDR3 nucleotides: TGCGCCAGCAGCCAAGTGGGGACAGGGAAGACCAAAAACATTCAGTACTTC. This codes for CASSQVGTGKTKNIQYF.